Presented here are 13 T cell receptor beta chains from one specimen sequenced in a study of T cells in Graves' hyperthyroidism and ophthalmopathy. Using RNA transcripts as the source, TCR beta CDR3 regions were amplified. During a first-round RT-PCR of the TCR CDR3, the HTBI primer set was used. Each CDR3 protein is one row after TCRdb ran MiXCR on the multiplex PCR reads. The table lists hundreds of thousands of distinct CDR3 sequences, around 13% of them singletons. Sequencing used blood. The source of these receptors is a woman in her thirties with Graves' hyperthyroidism that later progressed to Graves' ophthalmopathy.

This chain links TRBV25-1 with TRBJ2-5; no firm D call. Germline loops: CDR1 MGHDK, CDR2 SYGVNS. The ends were cut back, 5 bases at V and 0 bases at J, with 19 bases in the middle. The CDR3 is 17 amino acids. CDR3 sequence reads: CASSTRTGPQYQETQYF. Written as DNA, the CDR3 is TGTGCCAGCAGTACTCGTACGGGCCCGCAGTACCAAGAGACCCAGTACTTC.

The chain recombines TRBV9 with TRBJ1-4; D is unresolved. The germline V and J ends were trimmed by 0 bases and 4 bases, with 10 bases remaining between them. Looked up from germline, CDR1 is SGDLS and CDR2 is YYNGEE. This CDR3 is 15 amino acids long. CDR3: CASSVEGTRNEKLFF. Here the CDR3 DNA reads TGTGCCAGCAGCGTAGAAGGAACGCGTAATGAAAAACTGTTTTTT.

This clonotype was counted at least ten times. This sequence joins TRBV6-1 and TRBJ1-5; 7 nucleotides agree with TRBD1. Trimming cost V 4 bases and J 5 bases; bases outside gene matches: 8. CDR3 length equals 15 residues. CDR1 MNHNS and CDR2 SASEGT come from the germline V gene. The CDR3 loop is CASSAQGLADQPQHF. In DNA, the CDR3 is TGTGCCAGCAGTGCACAGGGGTTAGCCGATCAGCCCCAGCATTTT.

The genes are TRBV28 and TRBJ2-5; TRBD1 or TRBD2 may be the D gene (6 bases each). The CDR3 extends over 17 amino acids. CDR1 and CDR2 (germline): MDHEN, SYDVKM. V gave up 3 bases and J gave up 1 base, with 18 bases separating them. DNA for the CDR3: TGTGCCAGCAGTTTCGGGTCGGGGGCGGGATTCCAAGAGACCCAGTACTTC. Protein: CASSFGSGAGFQETQYF. The full variable domain, in which reference TRBV28 and TRBJ2-5 provide the parts outside the CDR3, is DVKVTQSSRYLVKRTGEKVFLECVQDMDHENMFWYRQDPGLGLRLIYFSYDVKMKEKGDIPEGYSVSREKKERFSLILESASTNQTSMYLCASSFGSGAGFQETQYFGPGTRLLVL.

Ten or more counts support this clonotype. The rearrangement joins TRBV12-3 or TRBV12-4 to TRBJ1-6; 7 bases are shared with TRBD1. The CDR3 spans 16 residues. The V and J ends lost 6 bases and 7 bases, in that order; junction bases with no gene match: 12. Here the CDR3 reads CASSRNTGTANSPLHF. The CDR3 bases are TGTGCCAGCAGCCGTAACACCGGGACAGCCAATTCACCCCTCCACTTT.

The rearrangement joins TRBV11-2 to TRBJ1-1; D possibly corresponds to TRBD1 (6 bases). The germline V and J ends were trimmed by 6 bases and 2 bases, with 25 bases remaining between them. This CDR3 region has 18 residues. Per the germline V gene, CDR1 is SGHAT and CDR2 is FQNNGV. The CDR3 region is CASRTLRGATGANTEAFF. The CDR3 DNA sequence: TGTGCCAGCAGAACCCTCAGGGGAGCCACCGGGGCCAACACTGAAGCTTTCTTT.

In this sample, this clonotype turned up a few times. This chain connects TRBV5-6 to TRBJ1-1; D gene ambiguous. Germline V gene lookup returns CDR1 SGHDT and CDR2 YYEEEE. The CDR3 consists of 12 residues. Trimming took off 4 bases at V and 7 bases at J, with 11 bases between the two ends. The CDR3 sequence: CASSPEGSEAFF. The CDR3 DNA is TGTGCCAGCAGCCCGGAGGGTAGTGAAGCTTTCTTT.

This clonotype has just a few counts. The chain joins TRBV25-1 to TRBJ1-2; TRBD1 might be the D (5 bases). CDR1 and CDR2 (germline): MGHDK, SYGVNS. The CDR3 is 18 residues long. V was cut by 4 bases and J by 7 bases, with 28 bases left in between. As DNA, the CDR3 is TGTGCCAGCAGTGGATCGGGACCCTACGTTTCTGGGTTCGGTGGCTACACCTTC. This codes for CASSGSGPYVSGFGGYTF.

This clonotype was detected only a few times. The chain is built from TRBV7-2 and TRBJ2-1; the match to TRBD2 covers 11 bases. The J segment lost 9 bases and the V segment lost 4 bases, leaving 17 bases of the junction unmatched. Germline V lookup: CDR1 SGHTA, CDR2 FQGNSA. This CDR3 spans 18 amino acids. The CDR3 is CASSSYWGTSGSLSEQFF. The CDR3 coding sequence is TGTGCCAGCAGCTCGTACTGGGGGACTAGCGGTAGTCTCAGTGAGCAGTTCTTC.

This clonotype was detected only a few times. The CDR3 is CASSLVTGNNEKLFF. CDR3 bases: TGCGCCAGCAGCTTGGTGACAGGCAATAATGAAAAACTGTTTTTT. This chain connects TRBV5-1 to TRBJ1-4; possibly TRBD1 for D (6 bases). Germline values: CDR1 SGHRS, CDR2 YFSETQ. The V and J ends lost 0 bases and 4 bases respectively, with 10 bases between them. CDR3 size: 15 residues.

This clonotype was counted at least ten times. The rearrangement joins TRBV7-9 to TRBJ1-2; D ambiguous. V was cut by 4 bases and J by 4 bases, with 7 bases left in between. Germline lookup yields CDR1 SEHNR and CDR2 FQNEAQ (reference sequence). The CDR3 contains 12 residues. CDR3 protein: CASSSVTYGYTF. In nucleotides, the CDR3 is TGTGCCAGCAGCTCCGTTACCTATGGCTACACCTTC.

At least ten counts were recorded for this clonotype. J is TRBJ1-1 and V is TRBV11-2; no firm D call. V was trimmed by 1 base and J by 10 bases, leaving 7 bases between them. Per germline, CDR1 SGHAT and CDR2 FQNNGV. The CDR3 has 11 residues. The CDR3 DNA follows: TGTGCCAGCAGCTTAGTGGAGGGAGCTTTCTTT. Protein sequence: CASSLVEGAFF.

This clonotype was counted between two and nine times. The V and J genes are TRBV7-2 and TRBJ1-6; TRBD1 matches at 8 bases. Germline values: CDR1 SGHTA, CDR2 FQGNSA. This CDR3 is 18 amino acids long. The ends lost 3 bases at V and 7 bases at J; junction bases unmatched: 14. The DNA for the CDR3 is TGTGCCAGCAGCTTTCCTCGTCCCGGGACAGGTCAAAATTCACCCCTCCACTTT. Its translation: CASSFPRPGTGQNSPLHF.